This T cell receptor beta chain comes out of a study of CD8 T cells in ankylosing spondylitis. Details on this clonotype: Its cognate antigen is unknown.

The study, taken as a whole, reports: Ankylosing spondylitis blood seemed to carry a telltale TCR beta motif made of several highly homologous variants. Researchers reportedly found disease-linked clones significantly enriched in matched ankylosing spondylitis synovial fluid.

TCRdb itself ran the 5' RACE reads through MiXCR, one entry per CDR3 protein. The sample holds a few hundred thousand distinct CDR3 sequences, about a fifth seen once. V was trimmed by 3 bases and J by 6 bases, leaving 15 bases between them. The germline CDR1 and CDR2 sequences are SGDLS and YYNGEE. The CDR3 is made up of 15 amino acids. Sequencing used blood, either unsorted or a sorted T cell fraction (not recorded which). This chain joins TRBV9 and TRBJ2-2; possible D gene TRBD1, 6 bases. This receptor was taken from a male donor with ankylosing spondylitis. The CDR3, as DNA: TGTGCCAGCAGCGACCGGGCAGGGGCTTCCGGGGAGCTGTTTTTT. It encodes CASSDRAGASGELFF.